The rows below give T cell receptor beta chains drawn from one sample of a study of T cells in tuberculosis. Here immunoSEQ multiplex PCR was the method, and the copy in TCRdb shows in-frame clones only, minus some. Among about 30,000 clones listed, about 90% were seen once. The sample was PBMCs, taken at tuberculosis diagnosis. The receptors come from an adult with tuberculosis. The CDR3 runs from the conserved cysteine through the conserved F or W. Fields, in order: J gene, D gene, clone size, V gene, CDR3 DNA, CDR3 protein. D genes are given only for firm matches. The size entry is marked missing in some rows and otherwise reads once, few, many or a size class.

j_gene: TRBJ2-7
d_gene: -
abundance: few
v_gene: TRBV30
CDR3nt: TGTGCCTGGAGTCGGGTCACCTACGAGCAGTACTTC
CDR3aa: CAWSRVTYEQYF

j_gene: TRBJ2-2
d_gene: TRBD2
abundance: -
v_gene: TRBV27
CDR3nt: TGTGCCAGCAGTTGGAGATGGAGCGGGAGTGGGAACACCGGGGAGCTGTTTTTT
CDR3aa: CASSWRWSGSGNTGELFF

j_gene: TRBJ1-2
d_gene: -
abundance: -
v_gene: TRBV5-1
CDR3nt: TGCGCCAGCAGCCCTGACAGTACCGACGGCTACACCTTC
CDR3aa: CASSPDSTDGYTF

j_gene: TRBJ1-5
d_gene: -
abundance: -
v_gene: TRBV6-6
CDR3nt: TGTGCCAGCAGTTACGGGCAGAATCAGCCCCAGCATTTT
CDR3aa: CASSYGQNQPQHF

j_gene: TRBJ2-7
d_gene: TRBD1
abundance: -
v_gene: TRBV6-1
CDR3nt: TGTGCCAGCAGCCAGACAGGGTGGGAGCAGTACTTC
CDR3aa: CASSQTGWEQYF

j_gene: TRBJ1-1
d_gene: TRBD1
abundance: once
v_gene: TRBV7-9
CDR3nt: TGTGCCAGCAGCTTACTTGTAGGACAGGGGACGGGCACTGAAGCTTTCTTT
CDR3aa: CASSLLVGQGTGTEAFF

j_gene: TRBJ1-1
d_gene: -
abundance: -
v_gene: TRBV29-1
CDR3nt: TGCAGCGTTGTTGGGAGGGGCACTGAAGCTTTCTTT
CDR3aa: CSVVGRGTEAFF

j_gene: TRBJ1-1
d_gene: -
abundance: -
v_gene: TRBV27
CDR3nt: TGTGCCAGCAGTTTATCTTTAAGGGGGAACACTGAAGCTTTCTTT
CDR3aa: CASSLSLRGNTEAFF

j_gene: TRBJ2-1
d_gene: TRBD2
abundance: once
v_gene: TRBV29-1
CDR3nt: TGCAGTGTTGACGCCCTAGCGGGGGGGTCCAATGAGCAGTTCTTC
CDR3aa: CSVDALAGGSNEQFF

j_gene: TRBJ1-4
d_gene: -
abundance: -
v_gene: TRBV28
CDR3nt: TGTGCCAGCGGAGGGGAGGGGACGGTTGAGGAAGGGGATGAAAAACTGTTTTTT
CDR3aa: CASGGEGTVEEGDEKLFF

j_gene: TRBJ1-5
d_gene: TRBD1
abundance: -
v_gene: TRBV7-9
CDR3nt: TGTGCCAGCAGCTTAGGGGCCCAGGGACAGGGGGCTTGGCAGCCCCAGCATTTT
CDR3aa: CASSLGAQGQGAWQPQHF

j_gene: TRBJ2-1
d_gene: -
abundance: once
v_gene: TRBV9
CDR3nt: TGTGCCAGCAGCTGGGGCGGCAATGAGCAGTTCTTC
CDR3aa: CASSWGGNEQFF

j_gene: TRBJ2-7
d_gene: TRBD1
abundance: once
v_gene: TRBV28
CDR3nt: TGTGCCAGCAGTCCGACAGGGGTTCCATACGAGCAGTACTTC
CDR3aa: CASSPTGVPYEQYF

j_gene: TRBJ2-1
d_gene: -
abundance: -
v_gene: TRBV6-5
CDR3nt: TGTGCCAGCAGCGGGGGCAGGGGGAATGAGCAGTTCTTC
CDR3aa: CASSGGRGNEQFF

j_gene: TRBJ2-1
d_gene: -
abundance: -
v_gene: TRBV11-2
CDR3nt: TGTGCCAGCAGCTTAGGGCCGACAAACAATGAGCAGTTCTTC
CDR3aa: CASSLGPTNNEQFF

j_gene: TRBJ2-7
d_gene: TRBD2
abundance: -
v_gene: TRBV15
CDR3nt: TGTGCCACCAGCAGAGCAAGAATAGCGGGAGGGCACCCCCCCTACGAGCAGTACTTC
CDR3aa: CATSRARIAGGHPPYEQYF

j_gene: TRBJ2-7
d_gene: -
abundance: -
v_gene: TRBV28
CDR3nt: TGTGCCAGCAACGGTCAAGTGGCCTACGAGCAGTACTTC
CDR3aa: CASNGQVAYEQYF

j_gene: TRBJ1-5
d_gene: -
abundance: -
v_gene: TRBV19
CDR3nt: TGTGCCAGTAGTCCCAGGGACCCGTGGGGGGATCAGCCCCAGCATTTT
CDR3aa: CASSPRDPWGDQPQHF

j_gene: TRBJ2-1
d_gene: -
abundance: -
v_gene: TRBV29-1
CDR3nt: TGCAGCGGGGGGGGCAGTTCCTACAATGAGCAGTTCTTC
CDR3aa: CSGGGSSYNEQFF

j_gene: TRBJ2-3
d_gene: TRBD2
abundance: -
v_gene: TRBV28
CDR3nt: TGTGCCAGCAGACCACTAGCGGACACAGATACGCAGTATTTT
CDR3aa: CASRPLADTDTQYF

j_gene: TRBJ2-3
d_gene: -
abundance: few
v_gene: TRBV28
CDR3nt: TGTGCCAGCAGTTTTTTATCCGGCACAGATACGCAGTATTTT
CDR3aa: CASSFLSGTDTQYF

j_gene: TRBJ2-7
d_gene: -
abundance: -
v_gene: TRBV2
CDR3nt: TGTGCCAGCAGGATACGGGGGGCTAGCTACGAGCAGTACTTC
CDR3aa: CASRIRGASYEQYF

j_gene: TRBJ1-5
d_gene: -
abundance: -
v_gene: TRBV15
CDR3nt: TGTGCCACTGAGCAGGGTAACAATCAGCCCCAGCATTTT
CDR3aa: CATEQGNNQPQHF

j_gene: TRBJ1-5
d_gene: TRBD1
abundance: -
v_gene: TRBV27
CDR3nt: TGTGCCAGCAGTTTACGACAGGGGAGAACTACTTTGGTTCAGCCCCAGCATTTT
CDR3aa: CASSLRQGRTTLVQPQHF

j_gene: TRBJ1-2
d_gene: TRBD1
abundance: -
v_gene: TRBV14
CDR3nt: TGTGCCAGCAGCGACAAACAGGGGGATGGCTACACCTTC
CDR3aa: CASSDKQGDGYTF

j_gene: TRBJ2-5
d_gene: TRBD1
abundance: -
v_gene: TRBV5-4
CDR3nt: TGTGCCAGCAGTCTCCGGACAGGTTCTCAAGAGACCCAGTACTTC
CDR3aa: CASSLRTGSQETQYF

j_gene: TRBJ1-5
d_gene: -
abundance: -
v_gene: TRBV5-1
CDR3nt: TGCGCCAGCAGCCGGGACTCAAATCAGCCCCAGCATTTT
CDR3aa: CASSRDSNQPQHF

j_gene: TRBJ1-1
d_gene: TRBD1
abundance: -
v_gene: TRBV12-5
CDR3nt: TGTGCTAGTCGGAGACAGGGAGAGTACACTGAAGCTTTCTTT
CDR3aa: CASRRQGEYTEAFF

j_gene: TRBJ1-1
d_gene: -
abundance: -
v_gene: TRBV19
CDR3nt: TGTGCCAGTACCCTTATCTCGACAGGGAACACTGAAGCTTTCTTT
CDR3aa: CASTLISTGNTEAFF

j_gene: TRBJ2-3
d_gene: TRBD2
abundance: once
v_gene: TRBV2
CDR3nt: TGTGCCAGCACGGCGTCTAGCGGAGGCCTAGGGGCAGATACGCAGTATTTT
CDR3aa: CASTASSGGLGADTQYF

j_gene: TRBJ2-3
d_gene: -
abundance: -
v_gene: TRBV4-3
CDR3nt: TGCGCCAGCAGCCAAGATTGGGCCAGGGCGCCGTCCACAGATACGCAGTATTTT
CDR3aa: CASSQDWARAPSTDTQYF

j_gene: TRBJ2-7
d_gene: -
abundance: -
v_gene: TRBV12-5
CDR3nt: TGTGCTAGTGCCTTGCCGGGGGTACGCTCCTACGAGCAGTACTTC
CDR3aa: CASALPGVRSYEQYF

j_gene: TRBJ2-7
d_gene: -
abundance: -
v_gene: TRBV19
CDR3nt: TGTGCCAGTAGTATATATGGGGGAGGCTACGAGCAGTACTTC
CDR3aa: CASSIYGGGYEQYF

j_gene: TRBJ2-2
d_gene: TRBD1
abundance: -
v_gene: TRBV4-3
CDR3nt: TGCGCCAGCAGCCAAGATGAGCAGGGGGCTGACACCGGGGAGCTGTTTTTT
CDR3aa: CASSQDEQGADTGELFF

j_gene: TRBJ1-3
d_gene: -
abundance: -
v_gene: TRBV28
CDR3nt: TGTGCCAGCAGTACTCAGGGTATCGGCTCTGGAAACACCATATATTTT
CDR3aa: CASSTQGIGSGNTIYF

j_gene: TRBJ2-1
d_gene: TRBD1
abundance: -
v_gene: TRBV6-5
CDR3nt: TGTGCCAGCAGTTACTCCTGGACAGGGGGACATGAGCAGTTCTTC
CDR3aa: CASSYSWTGGHEQFF

j_gene: TRBJ1-2
d_gene: TRBD1
abundance: few
v_gene: TRBV5-4
CDR3nt: TGTGCCAGCAGCTTGGCCGCAGGGACAGCTAACTATGGCTACACCTTC
CDR3aa: CASSLAAGTANYGYTF

j_gene: TRBJ2-1
d_gene: TRBD1
abundance: -
v_gene: TRBV7-3
CDR3nt: TGTGCCAGCAGCTTGGGACAGGGCCACAATGAGCAGTTCTTC
CDR3aa: CASSLGQGHNEQFF

j_gene: TRBJ2-7
d_gene: TRBD2
abundance: -
v_gene: TRBV2
CDR3nt: TGTGCCAGCAGTGAAATTGGGCTAGCGGGGGGGCCTTTGTCCTACGAGCAGTACTTC
CDR3aa: CASSEIGLAGGPLSYEQYF

j_gene: TRBJ1-3
d_gene: TRBD1
abundance: few
v_gene: TRBV19
CDR3nt: TGTGCCAGTAGTATTTCGACAGGGGGAAACACCATATATTTT
CDR3aa: CASSISTGGNTIYF

j_gene: TRBJ1-5
d_gene: -
abundance: -
v_gene: TRBV6-1
CDR3nt: TGTGCCAGCAGTGAAGTCCCAGGGAATCAGCCCCAGCATTTT
CDR3aa: CASSEVPGNQPQHF

j_gene: TRBJ2-3
d_gene: -
abundance: -
v_gene: TRBV11-2
CDR3nt: TGTGCCAGCGGGGGGATCAGAGATACGCAGTATTTT
CDR3aa: CASGGIRDTQYF

j_gene: TRBJ1-1
d_gene: TRBD1
abundance: -
v_gene: TRBV6-5
CDR3nt: TGTGCCAGCAGTTACCCCGGGACAGTAGAAGCTTTCTTT
CDR3aa: CASSYPGTVEAFF

j_gene: TRBJ2-1
d_gene: -
abundance: -
v_gene: TRBV10-3
CDR3nt: TGTGCCATTGGCTCTCAGGGAAACAATGAGCAGTTCTTC
CDR3aa: CAIGSQGNNEQFF

j_gene: TRBJ2-7
d_gene: TRBD1
abundance: -
v_gene: TRBV27
CDR3nt: TGTGCCAGCAGTCCTTACTGGACAGGAACTCTCTACGAGCAGTACTTC
CDR3aa: CASSPYWTGTLYEQYF

j_gene: TRBJ1-5
d_gene: TRBD1
abundance: -
v_gene: TRBV28
CDR3nt: TGTGCCAGCAGTCCCCGGACAGGGAGCGGACTTGGGCCCCAGCATTTT
CDR3aa: CASSPRTGSGLGPQHF